The entry below gives a single T cell receptor (beta chain) sequence along with its context. Its antigen is still unknown. This entry comes from a study of T cell repertoires in cytomegalovirus infection. In the study overall: It can be stated that public TCR beta signatures indicated CMV infection as well as a matching HLA type. Overall study findings and caveats: Public TCR beta family frequency separated CMV-and-HLA carriers, including in an independent cohort. The response measured ex vivo was dominated by TCR beta clonotypes (HLA-C-restricted and CMV-specific).

TCRdb used MiXCR to reprocess the reads, holding one entry per CDR3 protein. The table has 75,000 to 95,000 distinct CDR3 sequences, around half seen once; the top ten hold approximately 95%. V gave up 5 bases and J gave up 6 bases, with 10 bases separating them. CDR3 length: 12 amino acids. Germline assignment: CDR1 SEHNR and CDR2 FQNEAQ (reference sequence). The chain joins TRBV7-9 to TRBJ1-1; TRBD1 is a possible D gene (5 bases). Here the sequenced sample was CD8+ T cells from cultured PBMCs, taken from culture after CMV antigen stimulation. This clonotype was sampled from a human donor in good health (CMV status not recorded). Some clones in this sample may be carry-over from other donors' samples. The CDR3 coding sequence is TGTGCCAGCAGCGCCCCCAGGGCTGAAGCTTTCTTT. Its translation is CASSAPRAEAFF.